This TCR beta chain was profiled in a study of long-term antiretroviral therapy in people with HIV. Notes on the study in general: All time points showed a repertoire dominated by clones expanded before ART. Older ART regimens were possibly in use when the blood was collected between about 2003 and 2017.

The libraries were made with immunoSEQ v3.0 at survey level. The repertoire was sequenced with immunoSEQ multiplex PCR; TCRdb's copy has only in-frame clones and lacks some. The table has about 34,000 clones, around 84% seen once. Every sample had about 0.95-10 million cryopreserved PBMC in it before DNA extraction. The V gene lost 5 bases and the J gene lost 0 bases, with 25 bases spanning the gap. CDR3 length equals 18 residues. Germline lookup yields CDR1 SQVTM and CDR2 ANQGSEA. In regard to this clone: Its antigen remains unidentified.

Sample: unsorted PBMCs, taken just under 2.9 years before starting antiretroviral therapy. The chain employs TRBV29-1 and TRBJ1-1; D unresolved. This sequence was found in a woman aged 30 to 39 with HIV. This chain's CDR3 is CSVRRELEKGTLNTEAFF. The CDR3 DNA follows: TGCAGCGTTAGGCGGGAGCTGGAAAAGGGCACGTTGAACACTGAAGCTTTCTTT. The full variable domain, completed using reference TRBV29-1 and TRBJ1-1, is SAVISQKPSRDICQRGTSLTIQCQVDSQVTMMFWYRQQPGQSLTLIATANQGSEATYESGFVIDKFPISRPNLTFSTLTVSNMSPEDSSIYLCSVRRELEKGTLNTEAFFGQGTRLTVV.